The 12 T cell receptor beta chains below were found in one sample sequenced in a study of technical replicates of blood from a few donors. Sequencing was performed with immunoSEQ multiplex PCR; in TCRdb, only in-frame clones are kept and a portion is missing. This table holds fewer than 100,000 clones, 75% to 95% found once. The sequenced sample was T cells isolated from PBMCs. Receptor source: a human donor in good health.

J is TRBJ2-1 and V is TRBV10-3; tentative D call: TRBD2 (5 bases). The CDR3 runs to 14 residues. The ends were cut back, 3 bases at V and 3 bases at J, with 9 bases in the middle. The germline gives CDR1 ENHRY, CDR2 SYGVKD. This chain's CDR3 is CAISDGGSYNEQFF. CDR3 bases: TGTGCCATCAGTGACGGAGGAAGCTACAATGAGCAGTTCTTC.

The genes are TRBV7-9 and TRBJ1-2; D is uncertain. Germline V gene sequence: CDR1 SEHNR, CDR2 FQNEAQ (reference sequence). This CDR3 comprises 13 residues. The V end was cut by 8 bases, the J end by 2 bases, with 12 bases between. CDR3 bases: TGTGCCAGCGCAAGAGGAGGAAACTATGGCTACACCTTC. It codes for CASARGGNYGYTF.

The chain combines TRBV18 with TRBJ2-7; 7 bases align to TRBD1. V gave up 0 bases and J gave up 0 bases; unmatched junction bases: 5. In germline, CDR1 is KGHSH, CDR2 LQKENI. The CDR3 runs 16 residues. In DNA, the CDR3 is TGTGCCAGCTCACCACCGAAAGGGACAGACTCCTACGAGCAGTACTTC. Translation gives CASSPPKGTDSYEQYF.

J is TRBJ2-3 and V is TRBV28; D gene ambiguous. The CDR3 is made up of 15 amino acids. Trimming cost V 4 bases and J 1 base, with 12 bases left between them. Germline CDR1 reads MDHEN; CDR2 reads SYDVKM. The CDR3 loop is CASSSAEKRTDTQYF. In DNA, the CDR3 is TGTGCCAGCAGTTCCGCCGAGAAGCGCACAGATACGCAGTATTTT.

The genes are TRBV18 and TRBJ2-1; 12 bases line up with TRBD2. CDR1 KGHSH and CDR2 LQKENI come from the germline V gene. CDR3 length: 16 amino acids. Trimming removed 2 bases from V and 6 bases from J; junction bases left unmatched: 5. The CDR3 DNA follows: TGTGCCAGCTCACCAACCAAGACTAGCGGGAGCAATGAGCAGTTCTTC. It translates to CASSPTKTSGSNEQFF.

The genes are TRBV7-8 and TRBJ2-1, with D maybe TRBD2 (6 bases). Germline CDR1 SGHVS, CDR2 FQNEAQ. Trimming shortened V by 3 bases and J by 0 bases, and 9 bases separated the two germline ends. The CDR3 runs 15 residues. The CDR3 DNA sequence: TGTGCCAGCAGCTTCGGGGGTGTCTCCTACAATGAGCAGTTCTTC. Encoded protein: CASSFGGVSYNEQFF.

In this sample, this clone turned up once. The gene calls are TRBV27 and TRBJ2-7, with 10 nucleotides matching TRBD1. The CDR3 contains 15 residues. V was pared by 1 base and J by 4 bases, with 4 bases of the junction left unmatched. Germline CDR1 and CDR2: MNHEY and SMNVEV (reference sequence). Written as DNA, the CDR3 is TGTGCCAGCAGTTTATGGGGGACAGGGGTTTACGAGCAGTACTTC. It codes for CASSLWGTGVYEQYF.

The chain employs TRBV7-9 and TRBJ1-1; unclear D gene. The CDR3 has 14 residues. Trimming took off 3 bases at V and 0 bases at J, with 8 bases between the two ends. In germline, CDR1 is SEHNR, CDR2 FQNEAQ (reference sequence). Here the CDR3 reads CASSFAVMNTEAFF. The CDR3 DNA follows: TGTGCCAGCAGCTTCGCGGTAATGAACACTGAAGCTTTCTTT. Variable domain in full (rest from reference TRBV7-9 and TRBJ1-1): DTGVSQNPRHKITKRGQNVTFRCDPISEHNRLYWYRQTLGQGPEFLTYFQNEAQLEKSRLLSDRFSAERPKGSFSTLEIQRTEQGDSAMYLCASSFAVMNTEAFFGQGTRLTVV.

The rearrangement uses TRBV5-1 and TRBJ2-7, with a possible D match to TRBD2 (5 bases). V shed 4 bases and J shed 3 bases, with 14 bases lying between them. CDR1 and CDR2 from the germline V gene are SGHRS and YFSETQ. The CDR3 is made up of 14 amino acids. The CDR3 DNA reads as TGCGCCAGCAGCGGTACTAGTCCTAACTACGAGCAGTACTTC. It yields the protein CASSGTSPNYEQYF.

V is TRBV5-4 and J is TRBJ2-2, with 9 bases fitting TRBD1. The CDR3 loop spans 15 amino acids. CDR1 SGHNT and CDR2 YYREEE come from the germline V gene (reference sequence). J gave up 0 bases and V 4 bases, and 1 base lay outside the gene matches. The CDR3 coding sequence is TGTGCCAGCAGCCGGGACAGGGCGAACACCGGGGAGCTGTTTTTT. It yields the protein CASSRDRANTGELFF.

The gene calls are TRBV7-9 and TRBJ2-7; 8 bases fit TRBD1. Germline lookup yields CDR1 SEHNR and CDR2 FQNEAQ (reference sequence). V gave up 5 bases and J gave up 2 bases; unmatched junction bases: 8. This CDR3 is 15 amino acids long. As DNA, the CDR3 is TGTGCCAGCAGCCGCGGACAGGGTTTCCCCTACGAGCAGTACTTC. Protein product: CASSRGQGFPYEQYF. The whole variable domain, remainder taken from reference TRBV7-9 and TRBJ2-7, is DTGVSQNPRHKITKRGQNVTFRCDPISEHNRLYWYRQTLGQGPEFLTYFQNEAQLEKSRLLSDRFSAERPKGSFSTLEIQRTEQGDSAMYLCASSRGQGFPYEQYFGPGTRLTVT.

This rearrangement joins TRBV5-1 to TRBJ2-1; 12 nucleotides match TRBD2. J gave up 6 bases and V 4 bases, and 5 bases lay outside the gene matches. The germline V gene encodes CDR1 SGHRS and CDR2 YFSETQ. The CDR3 sequence is 15 residues long. The CDR3 sequence is CASSGGLAGPNEQFF. The DNA of the CDR3 is TGCGCCAGCAGCGGGGGACTAGCGGGCCCCAATGAGCAGTTCTTC.